The sequence of this T cell receptor beta chain was determined in a study of CD8 T cells in Susac syndrome. Findings of the study overall: Among people with Susac, CD8+ clonal expansion was greatest in TEMRA cells and active patients.

Germline V gene data show CDR1 as MGHRA and CDR2 as YSYEKL. The CDR3 consists of 13 residues. Trimming stripped 1 base from V and 4 bases from J, with 7 bases between. Reverse transcription of 0.5 to 1 ug RNA was performed with random hexamers. TCRdb re-called the immunoSEQ multiplex PCR reads with MiXCR, one entry per CDR3 protein. The sample comprises about 190,000 distinct CDR3 sequences, more than 85% of which are singletons, and 0.15% to 0.2% rests with the top ten. On this clonotype itself: The antigen is unknown.

This clonotype originated in a human donor with Susac syndrome. Sequencing was carried out using CD8+ T cells from PBMCs. The chain carries TRBV4-1 and TRBJ1-1; D call uncertain. The CDR3 DNA sequence: TGCGCCAGCAGCCAAGTATTTTCCACTGAAGCTTTCTTT. Protein sequence: CASSQVFSTEAFF.